Included here is one T cell receptor beta chain sequence, with context. The germline V gene encodes CDR1 MRHNA and CDR2 SNTAGT. Losses at the gene ends were 2 bases for V and 3 bases for J; bases not matched to a gene: 2. This CDR3 is built from 14 residues. Sequenced by immunoSEQ multiplex PCR; TCRdb stores in-frame clones only, minus some. This repertoire shows roughly 250,000 clones, about nine tenths found once; its top ten account for about 6%. These data originate in a study of blood T cell repertoires in COVID-19. This sequence joins TRBV6-4 and TRBJ2-3, with 7 positions matching TRBD2. The sequence was obtained from a woman in her twenties or thirties with acute COVID-19. The sample taken for sequencing was PBMCs or T cells enriched from blood (not recorded which). CDR3 region: CASSDRAGTDTQYF. In nucleotides, the CDR3 is TGTGCCAGCAGTGACCGAGCGGGAACAGATACGCAGTATTTT.